This TCR beta chain appears in the sequencing data of a study of cytomegalovirus exposure and HLA in healthy donors. Vbeta (60) and Jbeta (13) primers were used in the PCR. Repertoires were generated with immunoSEQ multiplex PCR, while TCRdb's copy carries only in-frame clones and drops some. The sample includes about 140,000 clones, about 79% of them seen just once. Study-wide findings and caveats: Presence/absence comparisons presumed near-even sequencing depth among donors.

In regard to this clone: What it binds is unknown.

This TCR was sampled from a man aged 40-55 years in good health and CMV-seropositive. The source material was PBMCs.

In DNA form, the CDR3 reads TGCGCCAGCAGCGACAAGAGCTCTGGAAACACCATATATTTT. Residues: CASSDKSSGNTIYF. The J gene is TRBJ1-3, the V gene TRBV5-1; D is undetermined. Germline V gene data show CDR1 as SGHRS and CDR2 as YFSETQ. V was pared by 4 bases and J by 0 bases, with 8 bases between. CDR3 size: 14 residues.